This T cell receptor (beta chain) was found in a study of human T cells and chemical hapten exposure (dated by TCRdb to 2020 to 2023). For context, the study as a whole: For sensitization, 2% DPC in acetone was applied to an approximately 2 cm by approximately 2 cm area of upper inner arm skin. Patients additionally received weekly therapeutic DPC doses to the scalp throughout the approximately 25-week study period. Patch testing was performed on the upper back with Finn chambers containing 0.01% DPC, and the patch tests were scored after 6 days according to International Contact Dermatitis Research Group standards. Most of the patients in the cohort were female, and the cohort covered alopecia areata with under or over 50% scalp involvement, alopecia totalis and alopecia universalis. Libraries were pooled for sequencing, and variation in per-sample TCR yields was attributed mainly to small differences in library volumes within the pool. In alopecia patients, the study followed how the peripheral blood TCR repertoire changed in vivo over primary and secondary sensitization to diphenylcyclopropenone (DPC), a hapten. Blood samples were taken from patients before sensitization (week 0) and at 2, 6 and about 24 weeks after DPC sensitization. For TCR sequencing, blood came from some 31 alopecia patients at anywhere from one to four time points (pre-sensitization, 2, 6 and 24 weeks). Beyond this particular receptor, the publication reports: The number of TCRs above 1 in 1000 frequency did not change with DPC sensitization; there was no evidence of global repertoire structure alterations. Patch test score was positively correlated with the number of PT1 expanded TCRs, with significance at thresholds 8, 16 and 32 but not at 4. Expanded TCRs formed significantly more large CDR3 similarity clusters than pre-sensitization or healthy control sets, consistent with antigen-driven responses. Repeated subsampling changed both the strength of the expansion versus patch-test correlation and the threshold at which that correlation became significant. Alopecia, a presumed autoimmune disease, was present in all patients, so the immune response of the patients might differ from that of healthy individuals.

As regards this clonotype: This receptor's antigen is unknown. Base qualities are not recorded, but no much larger clone differs from it by a single base.

CDR1 SQVTM and CDR2 ANQGSEA were looked up in the germline V gene. V gives up 6 bases and J gives up 0 bases, and the segment between their germline ends measures 9 bases. There are 14 amino acids in the CDR3, from cysteine to phenylalanine inclusive. The kept DNA is CDR3 alone, 42 bases in frame from the first base. The time point tag for this specimen amounts to: patch test 3, about 24 weeks after DPC sensitization. Interpreted using the paper, the treatment or condition label stands for: therapeutic diphenylcyclopropenone sensitization with weekly scalp DPC. Blood at each patch-test visit was drawn before the patch test was applied. Eligible patients were aged 18 to 70, diagnosed with alopecia, deemed suitable for DPC therapy, and excluded if pregnant. Total RNA was extracted from unfractionated whole blood collected in Tempus Blood RNA tubes. Library creation used RACE. The sample was run on a NextSeq 500. During library preparation, unique molecular identifiers were attached to individual cDNA molecules so that TCRs could be counted in a quantitative, reproducible way. Each blood RNA sample was used to sequence both TCR alpha and TCR beta chains. The study's processing was this. Samples had a median of 95,638 TCRs, with a range from roughly 23,224 to 700,000. The Decombinator software suite was used to annotate V, J and CDR3 in the TCR reads. Every sample was subsampled to the same number of TCRs (28,000) for the PS versus PT1 abundance plots. TCRs were defined as expanded if absent before sensitization and observed at least eight times at the 2-week time point. TCRdb ran its own pipeline on the public reads, namely fastp trimming at Q25 and MiXCR clone calling, and kept in-frame beta chains. Rows merge per CDR3 protein into single entries with the most common DNA and genes. The V and J calls reflect TCRdb's pipeline rather than the authors' work. Here the sample has roughly 150,000 distinct CDR3 sequences; roughly a quarter occur a single time. Around 2.3% of the sample is held by the ten biggest clonotypes.

This TCR came from a woman aged 18-30 years with alopecia areata. Some clones in this sample may be carry-over from other donors' samples. In this chain, TRBV29-1 is recombined with TRBJ1-6, with no confidently assigned D gene. Specimen: whole blood, collected in connection with sensitization to the hapten diphenylcyclopropenone (DPC). The bases are TGCAGCGTACGGCTTAGCTCCTATAATTCACCCCTCCACTTT. This translates into CSVRLSSYNSPLHF.